The 10 T cell receptor beta chains in this list originate from one sample, sequenced in a study of blood T cell repertoires in COVID-19. TCRdb keeps only in-frame clones here, not all; method: immunoSEQ multiplex PCR. There are 110,000 to 150,000 clones in the sample; about nine tenths occur only once, and roughly 12% lies in the top ten. The sample was PBMCs or T cells enriched from blood (not recorded which). These receptors were taken from a man between 60 and 70 years old who had recovered from COVID-19.

The chain employs TRBV7-2 and TRBJ1-1, with D possibly TRBD1 on 6 matching bases. The V and J ends lost 6 bases and 1 base respectively, with 9 bases between them. CDR3 size: 13 residues. Germline V gene data show CDR1 as SGHTA and CDR2 as FQGNSA. CDR3 DNA sequence: TGTGCCAGCAGTGGACAGCAGAACACTGAAGCTTTCTTT. As protein: CASSGQQNTEAFF.

This chain links TRBV7-9 with TRBJ1-2, with D hard to call. Deletions cut 5 bases from V and 4 bases from J, with 11 bases between. This CDR3 has 13 amino acids. Germline CDR1 and CDR2: SEHNR and FQNEAQ (reference sequence). CDR3 in amino acids: CASSPGGVYGYTF. CDR3 nucleotide sequence: TGTGCCAGCAGCCCCGGTGGAGTCTATGGCTACACCTTC.

The chain uses TRBV10-1 and TRBJ1-5, with D unresolved. The CDR3 spans 15 residues. Germline V lookup: CDR1 WNHNN, CDR2 SYGVQD (reference sequence). V lost 10 bases and J lost 3, with 19 bases in between. CDR3 in DNA: TGCGCCACGGGATTGGTAGCAGTTACCAATCAGCCCCAGCATTTT. It encodes CATGLVAVTNQPQHF.

The chain couples TRBV6-5 to TRBJ1-2, with TRBD1 identical over 9 bases. The CDR3 is 14 residues long. Germline V CDR1 and CDR2: MNHEY, SVGAGI. V lost 5 bases, J lost 7 bases, and 8 bases stayed unmatched. CDR3 sequence reads: CASSTTGTGSGYTF. CDR3 sequence (DNA): TGTGCCAGCAGTACAACCGGGACAGGGTCTGGCTACACCTTC.

CDR3 sequence: CASSLIGRSEGLVSDEQFF. As DNA, the CDR3 is TGTGCCAGCAGCTTAATTGGCCGGTCGGAAGGCTTAGTAAGCGATGAGCAGTTCTTC. The chain links TRBV7-9 to TRBJ2-1; D is unclear. CDR1 and CDR2 (germline): SEHNR, FQNEAQ (reference sequence). V was shortened by 2 bases and J by 8 bases, with 28 bases between the two germline ends. There are 19 residues in the CDR3.

The CDR3 here is CASSAQFGTGPGNTIYF. CDR3 bases: TGTGCCAGTAGTGCCCAATTCGGGACAGGGCCAGGAAACACCATATATTTT. The rearrangement links TRBV19 to TRBJ1-3; 9 nucleotides match TRBD1. The CDR3 is made up of 17 amino acids. Germline CDR1 reads LNHDA; CDR2 reads SQIVND (reference sequence). V lost 5 bases to trimming and J lost 4 bases; unmatched junction nucleotides: 12.

This clone was picked up a small number of times. V is TRBV28 and J is TRBJ2-7; D is ambiguous. V shed 3 bases and J shed 6 bases, with 6 bases lying between them. The CDR3 is 11 residues long. Germline CDR1 is MDHEN and CDR2 is SYDVKM. CDR3: CASSFRGEQYF. The CDR3, as DNA: TGTGCCAGCAGTTTTAGAGGCGAGCAGTACTTC.

The gene calls are TRBV24-1 and TRBJ2-1; 10 bases map to TRBD1. The CDR3 has 15 residues. J was trimmed by 6 bases and V by 7 bases; bases with no gene match: 8. The V gene's germline CDR1 is KGHDR and CDR2 SFDVKD. The CDR3, as DNA: TGTGCCACCAGCGCGGGGACAGGGGATTTCAATGAGCAGTTCTTC. Amino acid sequence: CATSAGTGDFNEQFF.

The chain employs TRBV10-2 and TRBJ2-7, with 9 positions matching TRBD1. Trimming at V came to 4 bases and at J to 7 bases, leaving 2 bases not matched to a gene. Per the germline V gene, CDR1 is WSHSY and CDR2 is SAAADI. The CDR3 has 12 residues. The CDR3 DNA sequence: TGCGCCAGCAGTGTGGGACAGGGTGAGCAGTACTTC. Its protein product is CASSVGQGEQYF.

The V gene is TRBV19, the J gene TRBJ2-7; 8 nucleotides line up with TRBD2. Germline lookup yields CDR1 LNHDA and CDR2 SQIVND (reference sequence). The CDR3 has 15 amino acids. The junction had 5 bases not matched to a gene; V was cut back by 1 base and J by 3 bases. The CDR3 DNA sequence: TGTGCCAGTAGTATAGTGGTAGCGGGGAGCTACGAGCAGTACTTC. This gives the protein CASSIVVAGSYEQYF.